The 24 T cell receptor beta chains reported below all come from one sample, sequenced in a study of T cell responses to AZD1222 COVID-19 vaccine. Sequencing used immunoSEQ multiplex PCR; TCRdb keeps in-frame clones, though not all of them. The sample has 90,000 to 150,000 clones; roughly 90% are singletons. Material: peripheral blood, obtained 28 days after the second dose of the MenACWY control vaccine. These receptors were obtained from an adult who received the MenACWY meningococcal vaccine as a control.

This chain links TRBV11-1 with TRBJ1-1; no reliable D call. CDR3 length equals 15 residues. Looked up from germline, CDR1 is SGHAT and CDR2 is FQDESV (reference sequence). V dropped 3 bases and J dropped 1 base, with 12 bases sitting between them. The chain's CDR3 is CASSFRVGPNTEAFF. CDR3 nucleotides: TGTGCCAGCAGCTTTCGTGTAGGACCGAACACTGAAGCTTTCTTT.

The chain has TRBV28 and TRBJ1-6; possible D gene TRBD1, 5 bases. CDR1 is MDHEN, CDR2 SYDVKM, per germline. There are 13 residues in the CDR3. V lost 2 bases and J 10 bases, leaving 9 bases between the germline ends. The CDR3 here is CASSLLRASPLHF. CDR3 DNA: TGTGCCAGCAGTTTACTCAGGGCCTCACCCCTCCACTTT.

The chain employs TRBV28 and TRBJ2-1, with D tentatively TRBD2 (6 bases). The CDR3 covers 12 residues. The V end lost 6 bases, the J end lost 7 bases, and 10 bases lay between the germline ends. The V gene's germline CDR1 is MDHEN and CDR2 SYDVKM. CDR3: CASRPGLNEQFF. CDR3 bases: TGTGCCAGCAGACCCGGACTAAATGAGCAGTTCTTC.

The V and J genes are TRBV12-3 or TRBV12-4 and TRBJ1-1, with D tentatively TRBD1 (6 bases). V lost 6 bases, J lost 1 base, and 9 bases lay in between. This CDR3 has 13 residues. The CDR3 reads CASRTQGNTEAFF. The CDR3 DNA follows: TGTGCCAGCAGGACACAGGGGAACACTGAAGCTTTCTTT.

The chain links TRBV7-6 to TRBJ1-2; no reliable D call. The CDR3 extends over 16 amino acids. Germline loops: CDR1 SGHVS, CDR2 FNYEAQ. The V and J ends lost 5 bases and 0 bases respectively, with 16 bases between them. The CDR3 DNA is TGTGCCAGCAGCCCCCTGATGTCTGGTACTAACTATGGCTACACCTTC. Translating it yields CASSPLMSGTNYGYTF.

The chain links TRBV5-6 to TRBJ2-7, with D possibly matching TRBD1 (5 bases). CDR3 length: 14 residues. CDR1 SGHDT and CDR2 YYEEEE come from the germline V gene. Deletions cut 0 bases from V and 7 bases from J, with 14 bases between. The CDR3 is CASSLVGDSAEQYV. CDR3 sequence (DNA): TGTGCCAGCAGCTTGGTGGGTGACAGCGCTGAGCAGTACGTC.

This clone was observed a few times. V gene TRBV2 combines with J gene TRBJ1-3; 8 positions match TRBD1. Trimming cost V 5 bases and J 0 bases; bases outside gene matches: 3. This CDR3 contains 15 residues. Germline values: CDR1 SNHLY, CDR2 FYNNEI. The CDR3 here is CASSQGQGSGNTIYF. Here the CDR3 DNA reads TGTGCCAGCAGTCAAGGACAGGGCTCTGGAAACACCATATATTTT. Combining the CDR3 with reference TRBV2 and TRBJ1-3 gives the whole variable domain EPEVTQTPSHQVTQMGQEVILRCVPISNHLYFYWYRQILGQKVEFLVSFYNNEISEKSEIFDDQFSVERPDGSNFTLKIRSTKLEDSAMYFCASSQGQGSGNTIYFGEGSWLTVV.

V and J are TRBV7-2 and TRBJ1-2; D gene unclear. This CDR3 has 14 residues. V lost 5 bases, J lost 5 bases, and 15 bases lay in between. Germline CDR1 is SGHTA and CDR2 is FQGNSA. The CDR3 DNA follows: TGTGCCAGCAGCCGGCGGACGGCGGAATATGGCTACACCTTC. Translating it yields CASSRRTAEYGYTF.

The chain uses TRBV4-2 and TRBJ2-1; 8 nucleotides align to TRBD2. V was pared by 0 bases and J by 4 bases, with 8 bases of the junction left unmatched. Germline V gene sequence: CDR1 LGHNA, CDR2 YNFKEQ. The CDR3 is made up of 17 amino acids. The DNA for the CDR3 is TGTGCCAGCAGCCAAGATACGGTACGGGGGGGATACAATGAGCAGTTCTTC. Encoded protein: CASSQDTVRGGYNEQFF.

This chain links TRBV6-1 with TRBJ1-2; TRBD1 agrees at 8 bases. The CDR3 has 14 amino acids. V lost 4 bases to trimming and J lost 3 bases; unmatched junction nucleotides: 4. CDR1 and CDR2 from the germline V gene are MNHNS and SASEGT. Here the CDR3 DNA reads TGTGCCAGCAGTGTAGCGACAGGGGACTATGGCTACACCTTC. Its translation: CASSVATGDYGYTF.

This chain connects TRBV21-1 to TRBJ2-5; TRBD1, the table's D call, was not compared with the DNA. TRBV21-1 is recorded as a pseudogene. This CDR3 has 12 residues. The DNA of the CDR3 is TGTGCCATAGGGACATTCCAAGAGACCCAGTACTTC. Translation: CAIGTFQETQYF.

The chain employs TRBV6-6 and TRBJ1-2, with 9 nucleotides matching TRBD1. The V segment lost 4 bases and the J segment 1 base; nucleotides outside the gene matches: 1. The germline V gene encodes CDR1 MNHNY and CDR2 SVGAGI (reference sequence). The CDR3 spans 14 residues. CDR3 nucleotides: TGTGCCAGCAGTTGGGACAGGGTTAACTATGGCTACACCTTC. Protein product: CASSWDRVNYGYTF.

This clone was detected only a few times. This chain links TRBV19 with TRBJ2-1, with D tentatively TRBD2 (5 bases). V was clipped by 1 base and J by 0 bases, with 7 bases between them. Germline-derived CDR1 and CDR2 are LNHDA and SQIVND (reference sequence). The CDR3 sequence is 15 residues long. CDR3 loop: CASSIAGGSYNEQFF. The CDR3 DNA follows: TGTGCCAGTAGTATAGCAGGAGGCTCCTACAATGAGCAGTTCTTC.

The rearrangement uses TRBV7-8 and TRBJ2-7; 9 bases align to TRBD1. V was pared by 4 bases and J by 4 bases, with 8 bases of the junction left unmatched. CDR1 is SGHVS and CDR2 is FQNEAQ in the germline V gene. This CDR3 is built from 15 residues. For the CDR3, the DNA is TGTGCCAGCAGCTCACAGGGGGCGCGAAGATACGAGCAGTACTTC. It yields the protein CASSSQGARRYEQYF. The full variable domain, completed using reference TRBV7-8 and TRBJ2-7, is GAGVSQSPRYKVAKRGQDVALRCDPISGHVSLFWYQQALGQGPEFLTYFQNEAQLDKSGLPSDRFFAERPEGSVSTLKIQRTQQEDSAVYLCASSSQGARRYEQYFGPGTRLTVT.

The chain combines TRBV10-3 with TRBJ1-1; 7 bases match TRBD1. Germline trimming cut 5 bases from V and 4 bases from J; bases unmatched to any gene: 1. The germline V gene has CDR1 ENHRY and CDR2 SYGVKD. CDR3 length: 12 residues. CDR3 residues: CAISQGGTEAFF. The CDR3 coding sequence is TGTGCCATCAGTCAGGGGGGCACTGAAGCTTTCTTT.

This chain joins TRBV9 and TRBJ1-4, with D maybe TRBD1 (5 bases). The germline gives CDR1 SGDLS, CDR2 YYNGEE. The V end was cut by 3 bases, the J end by 8 bases, with 14 bases between. The CDR3 has 14 amino acids. As DNA, the CDR3 is TGTGCCAGCAGCGCCGGGACCGCCGGAGAAAAACTGTTTTTT. Its translation is CASSAGTAGEKLFF.

The CDR3: CASSSSRGKTNTEAFF. DNA for the CDR3: TGTGCCAGCAGTTCCTCCCGCGGGAAGACGAACACTGAAGCTTTCTTT. This chain joins TRBV28 and TRBJ1-1, with D unresolved. Germline values: CDR1 MDHEN, CDR2 SYDVKM. The CDR3 runs to 16 residues. V dropped 4 bases and J dropped 1 base, with 16 bases sitting between them.

The chain carries TRBV3-1 (or the pseudogene TRBV3-2) and TRBJ2-1, with a tentative D call TRBD2 (5 bases). The CDR3 covers 14 residues. Trimming removed 1 base at V and 5 bases at J, with 9 bases between. Germline values: CDR1 LGHDT, CDR2 YNNKEL (reference sequence). The CDR3 loop is CASSQGRGDNEQFF. In DNA form, the CDR3 reads TGTGCCAGCAGCCAAGGTCGGGGAGACAATGAGCAGTTCTTC.

This clone was observed once. The V and J genes are TRBV27 and TRBJ2-7; TRBD1 is a possible D gene (6 bases). The germline gives CDR1 MNHEY, CDR2 SMNVEV (reference sequence). This CDR3 comprises 15 residues. V lost 3 bases and J 0 bases, leaving 12 bases between the germline ends. CDR3 sequence reads: CASSLGQGLSYEQYF. The CDR3 coding sequence is TGTGCCAGCAGTTTGGGTCAGGGGCTCTCCTACGAGCAGTACTTC.

V and J are TRBV6-5 and TRBJ1-4; 9 bases align to TRBD1. The CDR3 sequence is 16 residues long. Unmatched junction bases numbered 7, after V lost 1 base and J lost 7 bases. Germline V gene sequence: CDR1 MNHEY, CDR2 SVGAGI. Here the CDR3 reads CASSYLNRGPGEKLFF. CDR3 coding DNA: TGTGCCAGCAGTTACTTGAACAGGGGGCCGGGTGAAAAACTGTTTTTT.

The rearrangement joins TRBV18 to TRBJ1-2; TRBD1 matches at 8 bases. The germline CDR1 and CDR2 sequences are KGHSH and LQKENI. The ends lost 3 bases at V and 7 bases at J; junction bases unmatched: 1. This CDR3 has 12 residues. CDR3 amino acids: CASSPTGGGYTF. The CDR3 nucleotides are TGTGCCAGCTCACCTACAGGGGGTGGCTACACCTTC.

The sample holds one count of this clone. The chain has TRBV15 and TRBJ1-4; tentative D call: TRBD1 (5 bases). The germline gives CDR1 LNHNV, CDR2 YYDKDF (reference sequence). CDR3 length equals 14 residues. Trimming cost V 5 bases and J 8 bases, with 15 bases left between them. For the CDR3, the DNA is TGTGCCACCAGCGAGAGTACTTACAGGGAAAAACTGTTTTTT. Translating gives CATSESTYREKLFF. The full variable domain, completed using reference TRBV15 and TRBJ1-4, is DAMVIQNPRYQVTQFGKPVTLSCSQTLNHNVMYWYQQKSSQAPKLLFHYYDKDFNNEADTPDNFQSRRPNTSFCFLDIRSPGLGDTAMYLCATSESTYREKLFFGSGTQLSVL.

CDR3: CASSSSTDTQYF. The CDR3 nucleotides are TGTGCCAGCAGCTCTAGCACAGATACGCAGTATTTT. The chain uses TRBV9 and TRBJ2-3; D unclear. Trimming shortened V by 4 bases and J by 0 bases, and 3 bases separated the two germline ends. Germline V lookup: CDR1 SGDLS, CDR2 YYNGEE. This CDR3 spans 12 amino acids.

The chain links TRBV27 to TRBJ1-6; 7 bases fit TRBD1. Trimming removed 0 bases from V and 8 bases from J; junction bases left unmatched: 4. CDR1 and CDR2 from the germline V gene are MNHEY and SMNVEV (reference sequence). The CDR3 extends over 15 amino acids. The CDR3 loop is CASSLSAGGYSPLHF. CDR3 DNA sequence: TGTGCCAGCAGTTTATCCGCAGGGGGGTATTCACCCCTCCACTTT.